The 19 T cell receptor beta chains in this list originate from one sample, sequenced in a study of vaccination and CD4 T cells after COVID-19. The antigens these receptors bind are not known. With the Oncomine TCR Beta short-read assay, DNA from cultured CD4+ T cells was sequenced. TCRdb processed the PCR reads anew with MiXCR; each CDR3 protein has one entry. The sample carries fewer than 25,000 distinct CDR3 sequences, 40% to 50% recorded once. Documented time point: late sampling 161 to 241 days after vaccination in a few convalescent patients. Treatment: roughly ten-day PBMC culture with coronavirus spike peptide pools or control peptides (ViraFEST assay). The sequences come from CD4+ T cells from blood, cultured in vitro, collected about 7 months after SARS-CoV-2 vaccination. These receptors were collected from a human donor who had recovered from COVID-19.

This chain joins TRBV7-2 and TRBJ2-1; D is ambiguous. V was pared by 5 bases and J by 8 bases, with 13 bases between. CDR1 and CDR2 from the germline V gene are SGHTA and FQGNSA. This CDR3 region has 13 residues. CDR3 nucleotides: TGTGCCAGCAGCAATATCCCGGTTTATGAGCAGTTCTTC. Its translation is CASSNIPVYEQFF.

A few counts support this clonotype. The rearrangement uses TRBV5-4 and TRBJ2-5; the match to TRBD1 covers 11 bases. This CDR3 region has 14 residues. The V gene's germline CDR1 is SGHNT and CDR2 YYREEE (reference sequence). The junction had 8 bases not matched to a gene; V was cut back by 4 bases and J by 9 bases. Here the CDR3 reads CASSDARTGGSQYF. CDR3 nucleotides: TGTGCCAGCAGCGACGCGAGGACAGGGGGCTCCCAGTACTTC.

This clonotype has a handful of counts. The chain has TRBV7-2 and TRBJ1-2; 9 bases are shared with TRBD1. The junction had 5 bases not matched to a gene; V was cut back by 5 bases and J by 4 bases. CDR3 length equals 14 residues. CDR1 is SGHTA, CDR2 FQGNSA, per germline. The CDR3 protein is CASSPTTGGYGYTF. The DNA of the CDR3 is TGTGCCAGCAGCCCAACGACAGGGGGCTATGGCTACACCTTC.

The chain combines TRBV7-2 with TRBJ2-1; 7 bases fit TRBD2. The junction had 5 bases not matched to a gene; V was cut back by 3 bases and J by 3 bases. This CDR3 has 15 residues. Germline assignment: CDR1 SGHTA and CDR2 FQGNSA. The CDR3 bases are TGTGCCAGCAGCTTTGACGGGAGGATCTACAATGAGCAGTTCTTC. This translates into CASSFDGRIYNEQFF.

The chain recombines TRBV19 with TRBJ1-2, with D maybe TRBD1 (6 bases). Trimming left V 3 bases short and J 6 bases short, with 11 bases between. CDR1 and CDR2 (germline): LNHDA, SQIVND (reference sequence). The CDR3 sequence is 13 residues long. The CDR3 here is CASSILTGDGYTF. The DNA of the CDR3 is TGTGCCAGTAGTATCTTGACAGGTGATGGCTACACCTTC.

V is TRBV6-1 and J is TRBJ2-7; TRBD1 matches at 7 bases. This CDR3 contains 12 residues. Germline values: CDR1 MNHNS, CDR2 SASEGT. V was clipped by 7 bases and J by 7 bases; unmatched bases: 7. CDR3 sequence (DNA): TGTGCCAGCACCGAGAACAGGGGAGAGCAGTACTTC. It encodes CASTENRGEQYF.

The chain joins TRBV14 to TRBJ2-5; D is uncertain. The germline V gene has CDR1 SGHDN and CDR2 FVKESK. This CDR3 has 11 residues. Trimming shortened V by 3 bases and J by 5 bases, and 4 bases separated the two germline ends. The CDR3 DNA reads TGTGCCAGCAGCCATACCGAGACCCAGTACTTC. Translating gives CASSHTETQYF.

The chain uses TRBV6-1 and TRBJ2-3; D remains ambiguous. The germline V gene encodes CDR1 MNHNS and CDR2 SASEGT. This CDR3 comprises 12 residues. The germline V and J ends were trimmed by 6 bases and 0 bases, with 4 bases remaining between them. The CDR3 region is CASRPSTDTQYF. The CDR3 DNA sequence: TGTGCCAGCAGGCCTAGCACAGATACGCAGTATTTT.

This clonotype appeared a few times. The V and J genes are TRBV7-8 and TRBJ1-5, with D unclear. This CDR3 comprises 13 residues. Germline V gene lookup returns CDR1 SGHVS and CDR2 FQNEAQ. The V end lost 5 bases, the J end lost 6 bases, and 11 bases lay between the germline ends. CDR3 region: CASSRSQFQPQHF. DNA for the CDR3: TGTGCCAGCAGCCGATCCCAGTTTCAGCCCCAGCATTTT.

The chain has TRBV7-9 and TRBJ2-3, with TRBD1 matching 9 bases. Germline lookup yields CDR1 SEHNR and CDR2 FQNEAQ (reference sequence). Trimming cost V 5 bases and J 11 bases; bases outside gene matches: 14. This CDR3 comprises 15 residues. CDR3 sequence reads: CASSPDRGPVGQQYF. The CDR3 region has the DNA TGTGCCAGCAGCCCGGACAGGGGCCCTGTCGGCCAGCAGTATTTT.

The chain has TRBV6-2 or TRBV6-3 and TRBJ2-1, with 8 bases identical to TRBD2. V dropped 6 bases and J dropped 3; count of bases not matched to a gene: 7. The CDR3 loop spans 15 amino acids. Germline-derived CDR1 and CDR2 are MNHEY and SVGEGT. CDR3 nucleotide sequence: TGTGCCAGCAGCCTCGAGCGGGGGAACTACAATGAGCAGTTCTTC. Its protein product is CASSLERGNYNEQFF.

The chain employs TRBV6-5 and TRBJ2-1, with 8 bases lining up with TRBD2. The V and J ends lost 0 bases and 2 bases, in that order; junction bases with no gene match: 6. This CDR3 has 17 residues. Germline CDR1 reads MNHEY; CDR2 reads SVGAGI. The CDR3, as DNA: TGTGCCAGCAGTTACTCCCCGCTAGCGGGTACCTACAATGAGCAGTTCTTC. This sequence encodes CASSYSPLAGTYNEQFF.

V and J are TRBV20-1 and TRBJ2-1; 8 bases are shared with TRBD1. The CDR3 loop spans 14 amino acids. J lost 8 bases, V lost 6 bases, and 12 bases had no gene match. The V gene's germline CDR1 is DFQATT and CDR2 SNEGSKA (reference sequence). For the CDR3, the DNA is TGCAGTGCCAGACAGGGGCAGGCAATCGATGAGCAGTTCTTC. This sequence encodes CSARQGQAIDEQFF.

DNA of the CDR3: TGTGCCAGTAAAAACCCCAAGCGGGGGTTGAACACTGAAGCTTTCTTT. Encoded protein: CASKNPKRGLNTEAFF. The chain links TRBV6-1 to TRBJ1-1; a possible D gene is TRBD1 (5 bases). Looked up from germline, CDR1 is MNHNS and CDR2 is SASEGT. The CDR3 contains 16 residues. The V gene lost 9 bases and the J gene lost 0 bases, with 20 bases spanning the gap.

The chain uses TRBV7-2 and TRBJ2-1; the match to TRBD1 covers 7 bases. After removal of 3 bases from V and 5 bases from J, the junction contained 10 bases not matched to a gene. This CDR3 region has 16 residues. Germline CDR1 and CDR2: SGHTA and FQGNSA. Here the CDR3 DNA reads TGTGCCAGCAGCTTGCTCGAGACAGGGAACAACAATGAGCAGTTCTTC. It specifies CASSLLETGNNNEQFF.

The chain employs TRBV27 and TRBJ1-2; 11 bases fit TRBD1. CDR3 length: 15 residues. The V segment lost 6 bases and the J segment 7 bases; nucleotides outside the gene matches: 10. CDR1 and CDR2 (germline): MNHEY, SMNVEV (reference sequence). For the CDR3, the DNA is TGTGCCAGCAGGTGGACAGGGGGCGTCTTGGGTGGCTACACCTTC. Residues: CASRWTGGVLGGYTF.

V usage is TRBV4-2 and J usage is TRBJ2-3; D gene ambiguous. CDR3 length: 15 amino acids. Germline loops: CDR1 LGHNA, CDR2 YNFKEQ. Trimming shortened V by 1 base and J by 1 base, and 9 bases separated the two germline ends. CDR3 bases: TGTGCCAGCAGCCAAGGACCGTTGCGCACAGATACGCAGTATTTT. This encodes CASSQGPLRTDTQYF.

The rearrangement joins TRBV19 to TRBJ2-5; TRBD2 agrees at 7 bases. The J segment lost 5 bases and the V segment lost 11 bases, leaving 14 bases of the junction unmatched. Germline CDR1 reads LNHDA; CDR2 reads SQIVND (reference sequence). This CDR3 has 14 residues. The CDR3 DNA reads TGTGCCTCATGGGGCGGGAGATATGGGGAGACCCAGTACTTC. It is translated as CASWGGRYGETQYF.

The chain couples TRBV27 to TRBJ2-5; D perhaps matches TRBD1 (5 bases). Deletions cut 8 bases from V and 4 bases from J, with 11 bases between. Germline lookup yields CDR1 MNHEY and CDR2 SMNVEV (reference sequence). This CDR3 region has 12 residues. In nucleotides, the CDR3 is TGTGCCAGCGGGCGACAGATAGAGACCCAGTACTTC. Translation gives CASGRQIETQYF.